This TCR beta chain was obtained from a study of cytomegalovirus exposure and HLA in healthy donors. With regard to this clone: Other DNA sequences in the same sample also yield this CDR3.

Germline V CDR1 and CDR2: SGHDT, YYEEEE. The CDR3 extends over 12 amino acids. Trimming stripped 0 bases from V and 6 bases from J, with 7 bases between. PCR used 60 Vbeta primers and 13 Jbeta primers. Sequencing was performed with immunoSEQ multiplex PCR; in TCRdb, only in-frame clones are kept and a portion is missing. This repertoire shows roughly 230,000 clones, 92% found once; its top ten account for 1.7%. What was sequenced was PBMCs. The chain has TRBV5-6 and TRBJ2-7; no reliable D call. The source of this sequence is a girl aged 2 to 9 in good health and CMV-seronegative. CDR3 DNA sequence: TGTGCCAGCAGCTTGGCTGGCTTCGAGCAGTACTTC. Protein: CASSLAGFEQYF.